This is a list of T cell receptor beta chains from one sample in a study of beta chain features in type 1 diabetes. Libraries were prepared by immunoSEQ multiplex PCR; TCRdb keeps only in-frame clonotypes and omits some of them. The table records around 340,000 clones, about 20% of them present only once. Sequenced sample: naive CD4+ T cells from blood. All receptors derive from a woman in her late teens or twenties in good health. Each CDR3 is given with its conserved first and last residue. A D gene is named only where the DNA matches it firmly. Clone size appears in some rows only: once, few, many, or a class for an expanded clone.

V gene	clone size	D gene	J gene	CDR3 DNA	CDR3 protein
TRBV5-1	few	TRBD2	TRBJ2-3	TGCGCCAGCAGCTTGGTGGTAGCGGGTGATACGCAGTATTTT	CASSLVVAGDTQYF
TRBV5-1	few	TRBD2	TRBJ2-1	TGCGCCAGCGGTGCTAGCGGGAGCTCCTACAATGAGCAGTTCTTC	CASGASGSSYNEQFF
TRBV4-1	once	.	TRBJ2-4	TGCGCCAGCAGCCAATTTCATCTGGGCGGGGGCGGCAAAAACATTCAGTACTTC	CASSQFHLGGGGKNIQYF
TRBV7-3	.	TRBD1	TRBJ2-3	TGTGCCAGCAGCTCACTGGACAGGGTGGATATGCAGTATTTT	CASSSLDRVDMQYF
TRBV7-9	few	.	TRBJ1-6	TGTGCCAGCAGCCCGGGACTCTCGAATTCACCCCTCCACTTT	CASSPGLSNSPLHF
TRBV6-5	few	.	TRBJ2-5	TGTGCCAGCAGTCCCGGGTTGTCGGAGACCCAGTACTTC	CASSPGLSETQYF
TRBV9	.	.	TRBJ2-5	TGTGCCAGCAGCGCGGGACTCCCCCAAGAGACCCAGTACTTC	CASSAGLPQETQYF
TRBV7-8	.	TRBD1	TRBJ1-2	TGTGCCAGCAGCCCGCGGGACAGGGCCTATGGCTACACCTTC	CASSPRDRAYGYTF
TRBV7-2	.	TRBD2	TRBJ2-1	TGTGCCAGCAGCTTAGCTAGCGGGAGGGGTGGTGAGCAGTTCTTC	CASSLASGRGGEQFF
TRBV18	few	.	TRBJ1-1	TGTGCCAGCGCGGGTCTCTCGATGAACACTGAAGCTTTCTTT	CASAGLSMNTEAFF
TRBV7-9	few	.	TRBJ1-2	TGTGCCAGCAGCGGAGTAGGCTATGGCTACACCTTC	CASSGVGYGYTF
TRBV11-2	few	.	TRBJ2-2	TGTGCCAGCCAAACTATCACCGGGGAGCTGTTTTTT	CASQTITGELFF
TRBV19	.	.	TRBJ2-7	TGTGCCAGTAGTATAACAGGGACGAGGACCTACGAGCAGTACTTC	CASSITGTRTYEQYF
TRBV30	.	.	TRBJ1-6	TGTGCCTGGAGTAGGGGGAGCTCCTATAATTCACCCCTCCACTTT	CAWSRGSSYNSPLHF
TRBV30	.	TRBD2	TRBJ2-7	TGTGCCTGGAGTGGTAGCGGGTCTTACGAGCAGTACTTC	CAWSGSGSYEQYF
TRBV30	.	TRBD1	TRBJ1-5	TGTGCCTGGAGTACAAGGACAGGGACGGAGCCCCAGCATTTT	CAWSTRTGTEPQHF
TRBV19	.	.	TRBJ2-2	TGTGCCAGTCGACAGGCAACCGGGGAGCTGTTTTTT	CASRQATGELFF
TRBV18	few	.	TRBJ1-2	TGTGCCAGCACCATTACAAGTAACTATGGCTACACCTTC	CASTITSNYGYTF
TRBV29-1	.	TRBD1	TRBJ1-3	TGCAGCGTCCCGGGACAGGGGTCGGGTGGAAACACCATATATTTT	CSVPGQGSGGNTIYF
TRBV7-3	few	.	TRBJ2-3	TGTGCCAGCAGCTTATACTGGTGGAGGTTAGCCGGGGGAGATACGCAGTATTTT	CASSLYWWRLAGGDTQYF
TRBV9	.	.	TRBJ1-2	TGTGCCAGCAGCGTAGAAGACAGCTATGGCTACACCTTC	CASSVEDSYGYTF
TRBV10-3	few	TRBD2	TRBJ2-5	TGTGCCATCGGGAAAAGCGGGGGGACTCAAGAGACCCAGTACTTC	CAIGKSGGTQETQYF
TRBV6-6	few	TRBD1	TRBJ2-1	TGTGCCACCACCCGGGACAGTGACTACAATGAGCAGTTCTTC	CATTRDSDYNEQFF
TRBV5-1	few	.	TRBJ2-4	TGCGCCAGCAGCTTGGATGCGGCCCCGACGAACATTCAGTACTTC	CASSLDAAPTNIQYF
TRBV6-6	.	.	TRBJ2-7	TGTGCCAGCGGAAGGGGTTCGGACAGCTCCTACGAGCAGTACTTC	CASGRGSDSSYEQYF
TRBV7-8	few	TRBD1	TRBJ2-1	TGTGCCAGCAGCTCCCGGACAGGCCGGAATGAGCAGTTCTTC	CASSSRTGRNEQFF
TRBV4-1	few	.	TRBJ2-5	TGCGCCAGCAGCCAAGGCCCTATAGAGACCCAGTACTTC	CASSQGPIETQYF
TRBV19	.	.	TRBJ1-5	TGTGCCAGTAGTCAAATCAATCATCAGCCCCAGCATTTT	CASSQINHQPQHF
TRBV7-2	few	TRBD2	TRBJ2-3	TGTGCCAGCAGCGACCCCGGGAGGGATACGCAGTATTTT	CASSDPGRDTQYF
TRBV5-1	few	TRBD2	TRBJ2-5	TGCGCCAGCAGCTTTAGGCGGGGGGGCCGAGAGACCCAGTACTTC	CASSFRRGGRETQYF
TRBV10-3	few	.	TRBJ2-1	TGTGCCATCAGTAGAGAACAGACCTCCTACAATGAGCAGTTCTTC	CAISREQTSYNEQFF
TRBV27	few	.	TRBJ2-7	TGTGCCAGCAGGCCGCAGGGTTCCTACGAGCAGTACTTC	CASRPQGSYEQYF
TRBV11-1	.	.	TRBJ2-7	TGTGCCAGCAGCTCCGGGCAGGGTCTCGAGCAGTACTTC	CASSSGQGLEQYF
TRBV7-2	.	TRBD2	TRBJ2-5	TGTGCCAGCAGCCAAGATTCGGGAGGCCCCAAGACCCAGTACTTC	CASSQDSGGPKTQYF
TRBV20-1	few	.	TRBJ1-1	TGCAGTGCTAGAGACGTCACTGAAGCTTTCTTT	CSARDVTEAFF
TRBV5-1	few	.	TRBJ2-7	TGCGCCAGCAGCTTCGGGCAGGGCCCGCACTTC	CASSFGQGPHF
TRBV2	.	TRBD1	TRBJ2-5	TGTGCCAGCAACCGGGACAGTTCCCAAGAGACCCAGTACTTC	CASNRDSSQETQYF
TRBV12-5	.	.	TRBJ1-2	TGTGCTAGTGGTTTGAGATCTTCGGAGGGCTACACCTTC	CASGLRSSEGYTF
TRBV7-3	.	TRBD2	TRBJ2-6	TGTGCCAGCAGCTTAGGCGGGGGAACCTCTGGGGCCAACGTCCTGACTTTC	CASSLGGGTSGANVLTF
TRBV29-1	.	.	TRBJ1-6	TGCAGCGTTGGGAGGAATTCACCCCTCCACTTT	CSVGRNSPLHF
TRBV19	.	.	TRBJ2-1	TGTGCCAGTAAGGAGGGTTACAATGAGCAGTTCTTC	CASKEGYNEQFF
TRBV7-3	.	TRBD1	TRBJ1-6	TGTGCCAGCAGCCCGGGACAGAATAATTCACCCCTCCACTTT	CASSPGQNNSPLHF
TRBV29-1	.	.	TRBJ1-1	TGCAGCGTCCTATACAGCTGGAACACTGAAGCTTTCTTT	CSVLYSWNTEAFF
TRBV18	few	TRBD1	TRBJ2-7	TGTGCCAGCTCACCAGACAGGGACGCGCAGTACTTC	CASSPDRDAQYF
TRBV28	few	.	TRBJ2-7	TGTGCCAGCAGTCTCTTATACGAGCAGTACTTC	CASSLLYEQYF
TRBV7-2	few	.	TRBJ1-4	TGTGCCAGCAGCCCCGGGGGGGAAAAACTGTTTTTT	CASSPGGEKLFF